The rows below give T cell receptor beta chains drawn from one sample of a study of control samples from healthy donors and cancer patients. Assay: immunoSEQ multiplex PCR; the TCRdb copy retains only in-frame clones and omits some. This table has about 160,000 clones, roughly 95% appearing once. Material for sequencing was blood. The receptors here all came from a young woman in good health. The CDR3 runs from the conserved cysteine through the conserved F or W. The order of the fields is V gene, clone size, D gene, J gene, CDR3 protein, CDR3 DNA. The D gene is left open where the match is weak. Clone size appears in some rows only: once, few, many, or a class for an expanded clone.

>TRBV7-9|-|TRBD2|TRBJ2-7
CASSLAAGGPFVAHEQYF
TGTGCCAGCAGCTTAGCAGCGGGAGGGCCTTTTGTTGCCCACGAGCAGTACTTC
>TRBV6-1|once|-|TRBJ1-5
CASSEFRGLRNQPQHF
TGTGCCAGCAGTGAATTCCGAGGATTACGCAATCAGCCCCAGCATTTT
>TRBV10-3|-|-|TRBJ1-1
CAISEREPNEAFF
TGTGCCATCAGTGAAAGGGAACCAAATGAAGCTTTCTTT
>TRBV4-1|-|-|TRBJ1-5
CASSRGEQAFINQPQHF
TGCGCCAGCAGCCGGGGGGAGCAGGCCTTTATCAATCAGCCCCAGCATTTT
>TRBV4-2|-|TRBD1|TRBJ2-7
CASSQGTGASYEQYF
TGTGCCAGCAGCCAAGGGACAGGGGCTTCCTACGAGCAGTACTTC
>TRBV20-1|-|-|TRBJ2-7
CSARDRHEQYF
TGCAGTGCTAGAGATCGGCACGAGCAGTACTTC
>TRBV5-1|-|TRBD2|TRBJ2-1
CASSSLTSGSSYEQFF
TGCGCCAGCAGCTCGTTAACTAGCGGGAGTAGTTATGAGCAGTTCTTC
>TRBV5-6|-|-|TRBJ2-5
CASSLADSETQYF
TGTGCCAGCAGCTTGGCAGATTCTGAGACCCAGTACTTC
>TRBV10-1|-|-|TRBJ2-1
CASSEAGIVGEQFF
TGCGCCAGCAGTGAGGCAGGGATTGTAGGTGAGCAGTTCTTC
>TRBV6-5|-|TRBD2|TRBJ2-2
CASQVAGANTGELFF
TGTGCCAGTCAAGTAGCGGGGGCCAACACCGGGGAGCTGTTTTTT
>TRBV4-2|-|-|TRBJ1-2
CASSQDPAGGYTF
TGTGCCAGCAGCCAAGATCCGGCCGGTGGCTACACCTTC
>TRBV7-3|-|TRBD2|TRBJ2-2
CASSASGTRELFF
TGTGCCAGCAGCGCCAGCGGGACGAGGGAGCTGTTTTTT
>TRBV5-6|-|-|TRBJ1-6
CASSWAPGSPLHF
TGTGCCAGCAGCTGGGCCCCGGGATCCCCCCTCCACTTT
>TRBV7-8|-|-|TRBJ2-7
CASSQSHEQYF
TGTGCCAGCAGCCAAAGCCACGAGCAGTACTTC
>TRBV3-1/TRBV3-2|-|-|TRBJ1-2
CASSQDSYSYGYTF
TGTGCCAGCAGCCAAGATTCATACAGCTATGGCTACACCTTC
>TRBV6-1|-|-|TRBJ1-5
CASSEGQANQPQHF
TGTGCCAGCAGTGAAGGGCAGGCAAATCAGCCCCAGCATTTT
>TRBV7-9|-|-|TRBJ2-5
CASSLLETQYF
TGTGCCAGCAGCTTACTTGAGACCCAGTACTTC
>TRBV30|once|-|TRBJ1-3
CAWSVQTGNTIYF
TGTGCCTGGAGTGTACAGACTGGGAACACCATATATTTT